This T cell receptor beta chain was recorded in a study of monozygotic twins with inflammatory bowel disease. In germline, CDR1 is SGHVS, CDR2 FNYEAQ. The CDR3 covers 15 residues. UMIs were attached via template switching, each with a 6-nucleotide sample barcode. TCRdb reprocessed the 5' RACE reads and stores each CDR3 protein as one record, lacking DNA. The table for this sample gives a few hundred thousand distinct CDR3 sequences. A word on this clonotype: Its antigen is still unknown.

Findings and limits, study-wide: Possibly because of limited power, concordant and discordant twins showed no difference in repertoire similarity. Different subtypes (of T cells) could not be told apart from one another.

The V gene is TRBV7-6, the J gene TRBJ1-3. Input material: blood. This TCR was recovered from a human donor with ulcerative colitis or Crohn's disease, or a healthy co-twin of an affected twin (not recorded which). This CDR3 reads CASSLTVDSGNTIYF.